A selection of T cell receptor beta chains follows, all from one sample in a study of control samples from healthy donors and cancer patients. Assay: immunoSEQ multiplex PCR; the TCRdb copy retains only in-frame clones and omits some. The sample includes some 190,000 clones. The specimen was blood. These receptors were obtained from a woman aged 25 to 39 in good health. The CDR3 runs from the conserved cysteine through the conserved F or W. D genes are given only for firm matches.

NA,TRBV11-3,TRBJ2-7,TGTGCCAGCAGCTCCGGAGGGGGCTCCTACGAGCAGTACTTC,CASSSGGGSYEQYF
NA,TRBV6-5,TRBJ1-1,TGTGCCAGCAGTTTGGGGGGCTGGGCCACTGAAGCTTTCTTT,CASSLGGWATEAFF
NA,TRBV7-2,TRBJ1-3,TGTGCCAGCAGCTCCCAGACAGGAAGTGCTGGAAACACCATATATTTT,CASSSQTGSAGNTIYF
TRBD2,TRBV7-8,TRBJ2-1,TGTGCCAGCAGCGTACTAGCGGGGGTCTACAATGAGCAGTTCTTC,CASSVLAGVYNEQFF
TRBD1,TRBV5-1,TRBJ1-2,TGCGCCAGCAGCAGGGGGCTAGTGGACCATGGCTACACCTTC,CASSRGLVDHGYTF
NA,TRBV27,TRBJ1-6,TGTGCCAGCAGTACTAAGTCGGGTTCACCCCTCCACTTT,CASSTKSGSPLHF
NA,TRBV19,TRBJ1-4,TGTGCCACCTCTGGACTGTTTTTT,CATSGLFF
NA,TRBV7-9,TRBJ2-3,TGTGCCAGCAGCTCCCCATTCACAGATACGCAGTATTTT,CASSSPFTDTQYF
TRBD1,TRBV5-8,TRBJ1-1,TGTGCCAGCAGCCCTGCGACAGGGATCCCTGAAGCTTTCTTT,CASSPATGIPEAFF
TRBD2,TRBV27,TRBJ2-5,TGTGCCAGCAGGAAGCGGGGGGGAGAGACCCAGTACTTC,CASRKRGGETQYF
TRBD2,TRBV7-2,TRBJ2-1,TGTGCCAGCAGCTCCCCGACTAGCCAGCCTTTCGAGCAGTTCTTC,CASSSPTSQPFEQFF
TRBD2,TRBV5-1,TRBJ2-5,TGCGCCAGCAGCTTGGCCGGGACTAGCGGGGAGGCCCAGTACTTC,CASSLAGTSGEAQYF
NA,TRBV4-1,TRBJ2-3,TGCGCCAGCAGCCACACGGGACTTCGCACAGATACGCAGTATTTT,CASSHTGLRTDTQYF
NA,TRBV3-1/TRBV3-2,TRBJ1-4,TGTGCCAGCAGCGACACCGCAGTGGGGGCTGAAAAACTGTTTTTT,CASSDTAVGAEKLFF
NA,TRBV10-2,TRBJ1-5,TGCGCCTGCGGGGTCGAAGCCCAGCATTTT,CACGVEAQHF
NA,TRBV28,TRBJ1-5,TGTGCCAGCAGTCCTCAGAGTATATTTCAGCCCCAGCATTTT,CASSPQSIFQPQHF
NA,TRBV4-1,TRBJ1-2,TGCGCCAGCAGCCAAGGGCTCGAGGGGTTGGATGGCTACACCTTC,CASSQGLEGLDGYTF
NA,TRBV12-3/TRBV12-4,TRBJ1-2,TGTGCCAGCAGTTTATCAGGGAAGCACACCTTC,CASSLSGKHTF
TRBD1,TRBV28,TRBJ1-4,TGTGCCAGCAGCGTGTTGGGGACAGGGAACGAAAAACTGTTTTTT,CASSVLGTGNEKLFF
TRBD1,TRBV7-2,TRBJ1-5,TGTGCCAGCAGCTCGATGACAGGGGGCTTGGCCCAGCATTTT,CASSSMTGGLAQHF
NA,TRBV30,TRBJ2-3,TGTGCCTGGACTAACACAGATACGCAGTATTTT,CAWTNTDTQYF
NA,TRBV7-8,TRBJ2-1,TGTGCCAGCAGCCCCATGGGATCGAGGGGCTGGTTCTTC,CASSPMGSRGWFF